The rows below give T cell receptor beta chains drawn from one sample of a study of CD8 T cells in Susac syndrome. TCRdb redid the calling of the immunoSEQ multiplex PCR reads with MiXCR, one entry per CDR3 protein. The data hold approximately 220,000 distinct CDR3 sequences, with approximately 90% observed a single time. Material for sequencing was CD8+ T cells from PBMCs. The receptor set was obtained from a human donor with multiple sclerosis. Both conserved end residues are trimmed from each CDR3.

V gene: TRBV15; J gene: TRBJ2-2; CDR3 protein: ATLRGTGELF
V gene: TRBV5-1; J gene: TRBJ1-1; CDR3 protein: ASSSHDSMNTEAF
V gene: TRBV10-2; J gene: TRBJ2-7; CDR3 protein: ASSDKGTRQY
V gene: TRBV13; J gene: TRBJ1-5; CDR3 protein: ASSLGGRGYQPQH
V gene: TRBV7-9; J gene: TRBJ1-1; CDR3 protein: ASTYTLGTEAF
V gene: TRBV5-1; J gene: TRBJ1-5; CDR3 protein: ARNSLAGSQGTNQPQH
V gene: TRBV19; J gene: TRBJ1-5; CDR3 protein: ASSTGSVGLGNQPQH
V gene: TRBV12-3/TRBV12-4; J gene: TRBJ2-6; CDR3 protein: ASSFTGAGANVLT
V gene: TRBV9; J gene: TRBJ2-5; CDR3 protein: ASSVSRIPEVGTGQETQY
V gene: TRBV6-4; J gene: TRBJ2-7; CDR3 protein: ASSEFPGQSYEQY
V gene: TRBV12-3/TRBV12-4; J gene: TRBJ2-1; CDR3 protein: ASRPTGQENNEQF
V gene: TRBV19; J gene: TRBJ2-2; CDR3 protein: ASSIVQNTGELF
V gene: TRBV6-1; J gene: TRBJ1-1; CDR3 protein: ASRDRDLNTEAF
V gene: TRBV9; J gene: TRBJ1-6; CDR3 protein: ASSEETGSGNSPLH
V gene: TRBV29-1; J gene: TRBJ2-2; CDR3 protein: SVMGGLAHNTGELF
V gene: TRBV27; J gene: TRBJ2-2; CDR3 protein: ASSPLNPPGELF
V gene: TRBV5-1; J gene: TRBJ2-7; CDR3 protein: ASTRDGDYEQY
V gene: TRBV12-3/TRBV12-4; J gene: TRBJ2-1; CDR3 protein: ASSLPWLGEYNEQF
V gene: TRBV19; J gene: TRBJ1-1; CDR3 protein: ASSSPQRGRTEAF
V gene: TRBV30; J gene: TRBJ1-2; CDR3 protein: AWMGGNYGYT
V gene: TRBV13; J gene: TRBJ1-2; CDR3 protein: ASSVRDPYGYT
V gene: TRBV19; J gene: TRBJ1-1; CDR3 protein: ASRDPGQEAF
V gene: TRBV9; J gene: TRBJ2-3; CDR3 protein: ASSAVPADTQY
V gene: TRBV10-3; J gene: TRBJ2-1; CDR3 protein: AISESTSYNEQF
V gene: TRBV7-8; J gene: TRBJ2-3; CDR3 protein: ASSLWGGSTDTQY
V gene: TRBV15; J gene: TRBJ1-5; CDR3 protein: ATAEGGRNQPQH
V gene: TRBV9; J gene: TRBJ2-1; CDR3 protein: ASSSESRSYASYNEQF
V gene: TRBV9; J gene: TRBJ2-1; CDR3 protein: ASSNREFEQF
V gene: TRBV10-1; J gene: TRBJ1-5; CDR3 protein: ATTFQGGNQPQH
V gene: TRBV19; J gene: TRBJ2-1; CDR3 protein: ASSIAGTTSNEQF
V gene: TRBV28; J gene: TRBJ1-5; CDR3 protein: ASSWAGQYHREPQH
V gene: TRBV30; J gene: TRBJ2-7; CDR3 protein: AWSAPGQETYEQY
V gene: TRBV30; J gene: TRBJ1-4; CDR3 protein: AWGPPPYREANEKLF
V gene: TRBV19; J gene: TRBJ2-1; CDR3 protein: ASSMAANEQF